These 24 T cell receptor beta chains came from one sample sequenced in a study of cytomegalovirus exposure and HLA in healthy donors. Using immunoSEQ multiplex PCR, the repertoire was profiled, and TCRdb retains in-frame clones only, with some absent. The table lists 110,000 to 150,000 clones, roughly 92% of them singletons. Sequencing input: PBMCs. These receptors originate from a man aged 18 to 30 in good health and CMV-seronegative.

V gene TRBV7-8 combines with J gene TRBJ1-3; D is unresolved. CDR1 is SGHVS and CDR2 is FQNEAQ in the germline V gene. The CDR3 sequence is 15 residues long. The V gene lost 1 base and the J gene lost 7 bases, with 14 bases spanning the gap. The CDR3 DNA follows: TGTGCCAGCAGCTTAGGGCCAGGACTTATTAACACCATATATTTT. Protein product: CASSLGPGLINTIYF.

The chain carries TRBV18 and TRBJ2-7; TRBD1 matches 8 bases. The germline gives CDR1 KGHSH, CDR2 LQKENI. CDR3 length: 14 amino acids. With V trimmed by 6 bases and J by 2 bases, 6 bases remained unmatched. CDR3 nucleotides: TGTGCCAGCTCCTCACAGGGGGAAACCTACGAGCAGTACTTC. It specifies CASSSQGETYEQYF.

The V call is TRBV7-8, the J call TRBJ2-5; 7 bases line up with TRBD2. The CDR3 is 15 residues long. Germline values: CDR1 SGHVS, CDR2 FQNEAQ. J was trimmed by 5 bases and V by 5 bases; bases with no gene match: 11. CDR3 nucleotides: TGTGCCAGCAGCGTCCCGCGGGGGACTGGGGAGACCCAGTACTTC. Translation gives CASSVPRGTGETQYF.

The chain carries TRBV18 and TRBJ2-1; possible D gene TRBD1, 5 bases. CDR1 and CDR2 (germline): KGHSH, LQKENI. Trimming pared 3 bases from V and 4 bases from J, leaving 7 bases between. This CDR3 spans 13 amino acids. DNA of the CDR3: TGTGCCAGCTCACCGGGGCGTTACAATGAGCAGTTCTTC. This codes for CASSPGRYNEQFF.

This clone was detected only once. As DNA, the CDR3 is TGTGCCAGTGGAGTGATTTTGAACACCGGGGAGCTGTTTTTT. Amino acid sequence: CASGVILNTGELFF. The chain links TRBV19 to TRBJ2-2; no clear D. Germline assignment: CDR1 LNHDA and CDR2 SQIVND (reference sequence). V was pared by 8 bases and J by 1 base, with 11 bases between. The CDR3 has 14 residues.

The V gene is TRBV7-9, the J gene TRBJ1-1; 9 nucleotides line up with TRBD1. The germline CDR1 and CDR2 sequences are SEHNR and FQNEAQ (reference sequence). The CDR3 sequence is 15 residues long. Losses at the gene ends were 4 bases for V and 4 bases for J; bases not matched to a gene: 7. Written as DNA, the CDR3 is TGTGCCAGCAGCTCTAGGACAGGGGCGGTCACTGAAGCTTTCTTT. Amino acid sequence: CASSSRTGAVTEAFF.

The chain has TRBV6-6 and TRBJ1-1; the match to TRBD1 covers 10 bases. The length of the CDR3 is 13 residues. Germline V gene lookup returns CDR1 MNHNY and CDR2 SVGAGI (reference sequence). V lost 8 bases to trimming and J lost 4 bases; unmatched junction nucleotides: 4. The CDR3 DNA reads TGTGCCAGCGTACGGGACAGGGGCACTGAAGCTTTCTTT. Translation: CASVRDRGTEAFF.

The chain joins TRBV7-9 to TRBJ2-2; 7 bases are a match to TRBD2. V dropped 1 base and J dropped 8; count of bases not matched to a gene: 4. Germline values: CDR1 SEHNR, CDR2 FQNEAQ (reference sequence). The length of the CDR3 is 14 residues. The CDR3: CASSLGREVGELFF. The CDR3 DNA sequence: TGTGCCAGCAGCTTAGGACGGGAGGTTGGGGAGCTGTTTTTT.

Only a few counts were recorded for this clone. V usage is TRBV7-3 and J usage is TRBJ2-7, with D perhaps matching TRBD1 (6 bases). Between the trimmed V and J ends, which lost 5 bases and 6 bases, there was a span of 14 bases. CDR1 SGHTA and CDR2 FQGTGA come from the germline V gene. The length of the CDR3 is 13 residues. Here the CDR3 DNA reads TGTGCCAGCAGCCCAACCACAGGGACCGAGCAGTACTTC. Its translation is CASSPTTGTEQYF.

Here the CDR3 DNA reads TGTGCCAGCAGTGCTGGTCAGGGGCGCAATCAGCCCCAGCATTTT. Protein: CASSAGQGRNQPQHF. The chain joins TRBV6-1 to TRBJ1-5, with D possibly matching TRBD1 (6 bases). The V gene lost 4 bases and the J gene lost 2 bases, with 12 bases spanning the gap. The germline V gene encodes CDR1 MNHNS and CDR2 SASEGT. CDR3 length: 15 residues.

This clone occurred a few times. The chain joins TRBV2 to TRBJ2-7; 10 bases are a match to TRBD2. This CDR3 is built from 16 residues. CDR1 is SNHLY and CDR2 is FYNNEI in the germline V gene. With V trimmed by 4 bases and J by 0 bases, 6 bases remained unmatched. The CDR3 coding sequence is TGTGCCAGCAGTGCAGTTAGCGGGAGGACCTCCTACGAGCAGTACGTC. Translating gives CASSAVSGRTSYEQYV.

The V and J genes are TRBV19 and TRBJ2-2, with TRBD1 matching over 7 bases. V lost 3 bases, J lost 5 bases, and 9 bases stayed unmatched. Per germline, CDR1 LNHDA and CDR2 SQIVND (reference sequence). The CDR3 spans 16 residues. The CDR3 region has the DNA TGTGCCAGTAGTATCTTAACAGGGGTGAGGACCGGGGAGCTGTTTTTT. Protein sequence: CASSILTGVRTGELFF.

The J gene is TRBJ2-3, the V gene TRBV30, with 11 positions matching TRBD2. In germline, CDR1 is GTSNPN, CDR2 SVGIG (reference sequence). J lost 8 bases, V lost 3 bases, and 4 bases had no gene match. The CDR3 is 13 amino acids. CDR3 coding DNA: TGTGCCTGGAGGACTAGCGGGGCTGGTACGCAGTATTTT. The encoded protein is CAWRTSGAGTQYF.

The table lists this clone with a count of one. The chain recombines TRBV11-2 with TRBJ1-6; D is undetermined. Trimming removed 1 base at V and 0 bases at J, with 7 bases between. Germline CDR1 and CDR2: SGHAT and FQNNGV. This CDR3 has 16 residues. CDR3 in amino acids: CASSLGASSYNSPLHF. The CDR3 nucleotides read TGTGCCAGCAGCTTAGGGGCGAGCTCCTATAATTCACCCCTCCACTTT.

The chain links TRBV27 to TRBJ2-2, with unresolved D. The germline V gene has CDR1 MNHEY and CDR2 SMNVEV (reference sequence). Trimming removed 2 bases from V and 7 bases from J, with 14 bases in between. CDR3 length equals 15 residues. The chain's CDR3 is CASSLNPTIIGELFF. The CDR3, as DNA: TGTGCCAGCAGTTTAAACCCTACTATTATCGGGGAGCTGTTTTTT.

The chain has TRBV18 and TRBJ1-4, with D perhaps matching TRBD1 (5 bases). V was cut by 3 bases and J by 0 bases, with 11 bases left in between. Germline V lookup: CDR1 KGHSH, CDR2 LQKENI. The CDR3 sequence is 16 residues long. The CDR3 sequence is CASSPVQGTTNEKLFF. In DNA, the CDR3 is TGTGCCAGCTCACCTGTGCAGGGAACAACTAATGAAAAACTGTTTTTT.

As for this clone: Other DNA variants within this sample encode the same CDR3. The chain links TRBV6-5 to TRBJ2-6, with D tentatively TRBD1 (6 bases). In germline, CDR1 is MNHEY, CDR2 SVGAGI. CDR3 size: 16 residues. Trimming pared 0 bases from V and 4 bases from J, leaving 10 bases between. The CDR3: CASSYSTGSGANVLTF. In DNA, the CDR3 is TGTGCCAGCAGTTACTCGACAGGTTCAGGGGCCAACGTCCTGACTTTC.

The V gene is TRBV19, the J gene TRBJ2-2; 7 bases agree with TRBD1. Germline V gene sequence: CDR1 LNHDA, CDR2 SQIVND (reference sequence). The junction had 2 bases not matched to a gene; V was cut back by 1 base and J by 0 bases. The length of the CDR3 is 16 residues. CDR3 protein: CASSIGQGANTGELFF. CDR3 in DNA: TGTGCCAGTAGTATAGGGCAGGGGGCGAACACCGGGGAGCTGTTTTTT.

The rearrangement uses TRBV27 and TRBJ1-2; tentatively, D is TRBD1 (5 bases). The germline CDR1 and CDR2 sequences are MNHEY and SMNVEV (reference sequence). V lost 1 base and J 8 bases, leaving 11 bases between the germline ends. The length of the CDR3 is 13 residues. The CDR3 region has the DNA TGTGCCAGCAGTTTATTGGCAGGGTCGGGCTACACCTTC. Its translation is CASSLLAGSGYTF.

The chain joins TRBV6-6 to TRBJ2-3; TRBD1 agrees at 8 bases. CDR1 is MNHNY and CDR2 is SVGAGI in the germline V gene (reference sequence). This CDR3 contains 16 residues. The junction had 8 bases not matched to a gene; V was cut back by 2 bases and J by 4 bases. The CDR3 loop reads CASSYPKGQGPDTQYF. CDR3 coding DNA: TGTGCCAGCAGTTACCCAAAAGGACAGGGCCCAGATACGCAGTATTTT.

CDR3 residues: CAWSDQGGSGYTF. CDR3 sequence (DNA): TGTGCCTGGAGTGATCAGGGGGGAAGCGGCTACACCTTC. The genes are TRBV30 and TRBJ1-2; 7 bases are shared with TRBD1. Germline trimming cut 1 base from V and 8 bases from J; bases unmatched to any gene: 7. From germline, CDR1 is GTSNPN and CDR2 SVGIG (reference sequence). This CDR3 has 13 residues.

This chain links TRBV30 with TRBJ2-1; 11 bases map to TRBD2. This CDR3 region has 18 residues. Germline assignment: CDR1 GTSNPN and CDR2 SVGIG (reference sequence). V lost 4 bases and J lost 5; bases outside the gene matches: 16. The CDR3 nucleotides read TGTGCCTGGAACCGTCGGGCTAGCGGGAGGAACCTCAACAATGAGCAGTTCTTC. This gives the protein CAWNRRASGRNLNNEQFF. The entire variable domain, with the rest obtained from reference TRBV30 and TRBJ2-1, is as follows: SQTIHQWPATLVQPVGSPLSLECTVEGTSNPNLYWYRQAAGRGLQLLFYSVGIGQISSEVPQNLSASRPQDRQFILSSKKLLLSDSGFYLCAWNRRASGRNLNNEQFFGPGTRLTVL.

This clone was seen only once. The J gene is TRBJ1-4, the V gene TRBV11-2; D remains unclear. The ends were cut back, 4 bases at V and 0 bases at J, with 6 bases in the middle. CDR3 length equals 14 residues. Germline CDR1 is SGHAT and CDR2 is FQNNGV. The DNA for the CDR3 is TGTGCCAGCAGCTACAAACCAACTAATGAAAAACTGTTTTTT. This codes for CASSYKPTNEKLFF.

V and J are TRBV25-1 and TRBJ2-1; tentative D call: TRBD2 (6 bases). V was clipped by 6 bases and J by 10 bases, with 16 bases between them. CDR3 length: 13 amino acids. Germline assignment: CDR1 MGHDK and CDR2 SYGVNS. The CDR3 DNA sequence: TGTGCCAGCAGGGGCGAGGGGCGGGGAGAGCAGTTCTTC. Translating gives CASRGEGRGEQFF.